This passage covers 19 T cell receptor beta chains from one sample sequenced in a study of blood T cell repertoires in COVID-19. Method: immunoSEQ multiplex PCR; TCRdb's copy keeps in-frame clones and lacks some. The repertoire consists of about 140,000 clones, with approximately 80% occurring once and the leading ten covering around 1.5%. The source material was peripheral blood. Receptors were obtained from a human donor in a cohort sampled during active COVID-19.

The CDR3 reads CASGTGGRDGYTF. The CDR3, as DNA: TGTGCCAGTGGGACAGGGGGTCGGGATGGCTACACCTTC. The rearrangement links TRBV25-1 to TRBJ1-2, with 11 positions matching TRBD1. CDR1 is MGHDK and CDR2 is SYGVNS in the germline V gene. The CDR3 runs to 13 residues. After removal of 9 bases from V and 6 bases from J, the junction contained 6 bases not matched to a gene.

The CDR3 nucleotides are TGTGCCAGCAGCCACGCAGGGAATACGGGCGAGCAGTACTTC. This translates into CASSHAGNTGEQYF. The rearrangement links TRBV7-9 to TRBJ2-7; D might be TRBD1 (5 bases). The V gene lost 5 bases and the J gene lost 6 bases, with 17 bases spanning the gap. CDR1 is SEHNR and CDR2 is FQNEAQ in the germline V gene (reference sequence). This CDR3 is 14 amino acids long.

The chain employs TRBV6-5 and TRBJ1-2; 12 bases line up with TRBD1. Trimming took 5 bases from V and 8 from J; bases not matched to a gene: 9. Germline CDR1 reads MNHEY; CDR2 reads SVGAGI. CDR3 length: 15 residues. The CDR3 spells CASSLGTGGARGYTF. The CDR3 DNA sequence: TGTGCCAGCAGTCTCGGGACAGGGGGCGCGAGGGGCTACACCTTC.

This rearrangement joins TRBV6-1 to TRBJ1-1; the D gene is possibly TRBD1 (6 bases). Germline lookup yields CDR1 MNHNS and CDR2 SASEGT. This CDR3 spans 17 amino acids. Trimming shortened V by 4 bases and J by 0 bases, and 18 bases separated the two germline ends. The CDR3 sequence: CASSAPEGGRLNTEAFF. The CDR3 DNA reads TGTGCCAGCAGTGCCCCCGAGGGGGGGCGGTTGAACACTGAAGCTTTCTTT.

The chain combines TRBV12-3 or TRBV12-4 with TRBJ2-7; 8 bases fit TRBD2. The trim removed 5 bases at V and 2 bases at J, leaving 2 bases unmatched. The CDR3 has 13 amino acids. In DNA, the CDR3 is TGTGCCAGCAGTAAGCGGGAGACCTACGAGCAGTACTTC. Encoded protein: CASSKRETYEQYF.

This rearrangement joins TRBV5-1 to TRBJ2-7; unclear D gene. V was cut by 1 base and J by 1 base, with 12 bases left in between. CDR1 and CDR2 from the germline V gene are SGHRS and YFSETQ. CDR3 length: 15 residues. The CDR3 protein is CASSLLPSRSYEQYF. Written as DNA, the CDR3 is TGCGCCAGCAGCTTGTTACCAAGCAGGTCCTACGAGCAGTACTTC.

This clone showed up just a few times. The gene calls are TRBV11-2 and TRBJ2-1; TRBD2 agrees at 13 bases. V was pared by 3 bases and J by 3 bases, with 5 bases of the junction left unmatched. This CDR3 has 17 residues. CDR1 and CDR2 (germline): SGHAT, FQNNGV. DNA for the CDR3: TGTGCCAGCAGCTTGGGGGGACTAGCGGGAAACTACAATGAGCAGTTCTTC. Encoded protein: CASSLGGLAGNYNEQFF.

The CDR3 loop is CASSLALGGGLFF. CDR3 DNA: TGTGCCAGCAGCTTAGCGCTCGGGGGGGGACTGTTTTTT. The J gene is TRBJ1-4, the V gene TRBV7-2; tentatively, D is TRBD1 (5 bases). V lost 0 bases and J lost 13, with 12 bases in between. The CDR3 consists of 13 residues. Per the germline V gene, CDR1 is SGHTA and CDR2 is FQGNSA.

The CDR3: CATSDLGLAGVNTQYF. Written as DNA, the CDR3 is TGTGCCACCAGTGATTTAGGACTAGCGGGAGTAAATACGCAGTATTTT. The chain links TRBV24-1 to TRBJ2-3, with 13 positions matching TRBD2. Per the germline V gene, CDR1 is KGHDR and CDR2 is SFDVKD. The J segment lost 7 bases and the V segment lost 1 base, leaving 4 bases of the junction unmatched. The CDR3 covers 16 residues.

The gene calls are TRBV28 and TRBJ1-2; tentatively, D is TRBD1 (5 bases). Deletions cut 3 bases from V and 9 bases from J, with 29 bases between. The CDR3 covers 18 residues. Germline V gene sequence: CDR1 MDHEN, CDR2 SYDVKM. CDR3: CASSFSAGGGLRTQSYTF. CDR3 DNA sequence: TGTGCCAGCAGTTTTTCGGCGGGCGGGGGATTGAGGACGCAGAGCTACACCTTC.

The CDR3 bases are TGTGCCAGCAGTCGCGGCACCGGGACAAACGAGCAGTACTTC. It encodes CASSRGTGTNEQYF. V usage is TRBV6-5 and J usage is TRBJ2-7; a possible D gene is TRBD1 (6 bases). The CDR3 extends over 14 amino acids. Germline lookup yields CDR1 MNHEY and CDR2 SVGAGI. Between the trimmed V and J ends, which lost 5 bases and 5 bases, there was a span of 16 bases.

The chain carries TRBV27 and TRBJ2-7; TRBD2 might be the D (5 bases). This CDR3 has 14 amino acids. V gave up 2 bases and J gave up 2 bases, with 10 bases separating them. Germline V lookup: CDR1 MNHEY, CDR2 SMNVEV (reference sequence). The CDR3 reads CASSLTDGTYEQYF. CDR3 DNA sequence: TGTGCCAGCAGTTTAACGGACGGGACCTACGAGCAGTACTTC.

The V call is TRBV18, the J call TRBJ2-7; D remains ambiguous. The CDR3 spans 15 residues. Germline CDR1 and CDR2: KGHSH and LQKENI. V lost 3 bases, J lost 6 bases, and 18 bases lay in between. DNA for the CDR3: TGTGCCAGCTCACCGGGCCTCACCCTGAAGAGCGAGCAGTACTTC. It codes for CASSPGLTLKSEQYF. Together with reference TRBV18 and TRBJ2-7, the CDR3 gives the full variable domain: NAGVMQNPRHLVRRRGQEARLRCSPMKGHSHVYWYRQLPEEGLKFMVYLQKENIIDESGMPKERFSAEFPKEGPSILRIQQVVRGDSAAYFCASSPGLTLKSEQYFGPGTRLTVT.

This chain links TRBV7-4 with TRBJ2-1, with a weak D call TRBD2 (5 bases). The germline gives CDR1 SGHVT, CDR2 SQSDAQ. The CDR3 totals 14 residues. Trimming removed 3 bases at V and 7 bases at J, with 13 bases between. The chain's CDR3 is CASSFGSLLNEQFF. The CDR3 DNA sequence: TGTGCCAGCAGCTTTGGGAGCCTTCTTAATGAGCAGTTCTTC. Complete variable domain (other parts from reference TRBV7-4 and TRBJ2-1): GAGVSQSPRYKVAKRGRDVALRCDSISGHVTLYWYRQTLGQGSEVLTYSQSDAQRDKSGRPSGRFSAERPERSVSTLKIQRTEQGDSAVYLCASSFGSLLNEQFFGPGTRLTVL.

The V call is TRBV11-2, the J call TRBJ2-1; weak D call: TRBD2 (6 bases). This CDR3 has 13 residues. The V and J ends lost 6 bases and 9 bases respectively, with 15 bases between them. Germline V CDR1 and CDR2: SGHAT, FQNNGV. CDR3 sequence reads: CASRPNSGSEQFF. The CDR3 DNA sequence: TGTGCCAGCAGACCAAACTCCGGGAGTGAGCAGTTCTTC. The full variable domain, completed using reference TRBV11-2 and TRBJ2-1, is EAGVAQSPRYKIIEKRQSVAFWCNPISGHATLYWYQQILGQGPKLLIQFQNNGVVDDSQLPKDRFSAERLKGVDSTLKIQPAKLEDSAVYLCASRPNSGSEQFFGPGTRLTVL.

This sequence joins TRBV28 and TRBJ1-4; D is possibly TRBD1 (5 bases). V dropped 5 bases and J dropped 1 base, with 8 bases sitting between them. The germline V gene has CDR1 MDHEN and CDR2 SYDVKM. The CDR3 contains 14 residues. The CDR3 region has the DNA TGTGCCAGCAGTGGGGGGGGAACTAATGAAAAACTGTTTTTT. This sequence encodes CASSGGGTNEKLFF.

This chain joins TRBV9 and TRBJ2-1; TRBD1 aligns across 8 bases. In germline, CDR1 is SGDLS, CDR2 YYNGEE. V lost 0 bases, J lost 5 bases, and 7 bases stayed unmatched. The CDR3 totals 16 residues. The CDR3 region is CASSVGPQGADNEQFF. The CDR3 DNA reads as TGTGCCAGCAGCGTAGGTCCGCAGGGGGCGGACAATGAGCAGTTCTTC. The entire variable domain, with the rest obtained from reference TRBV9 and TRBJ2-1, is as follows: DSGVTQTPKHLITATGQRVTLRCSPRSGDLSVYWYQQSLDQGLQFLIQYYNGEERAKGNILERFSAQQFPDLHSELNLSSLELGDSALYFCASSVGPQGADNEQFFGPGTRLTVL.

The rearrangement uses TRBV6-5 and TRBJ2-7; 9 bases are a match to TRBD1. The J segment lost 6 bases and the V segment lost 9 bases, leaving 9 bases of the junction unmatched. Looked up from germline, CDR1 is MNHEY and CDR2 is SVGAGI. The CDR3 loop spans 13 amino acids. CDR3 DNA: TGTGCCAGTAACATTGACAGGGGGGGCGAGCAGTACTTC. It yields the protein CASNIDRGGEQYF.

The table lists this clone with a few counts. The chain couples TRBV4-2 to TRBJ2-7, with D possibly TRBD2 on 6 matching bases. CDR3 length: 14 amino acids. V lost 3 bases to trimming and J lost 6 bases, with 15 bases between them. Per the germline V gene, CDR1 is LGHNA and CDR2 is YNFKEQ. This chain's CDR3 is CASSQFSEGFEQYF. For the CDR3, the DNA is TGTGCCAGCAGCCAGTTCTCGGAGGGGTTCGAGCAGTACTTC.